The 29 T cell receptor beta chains listed next were all sequenced from one sample in a study of blood T cell repertoires in COVID-19. The assay was immunoSEQ multiplex PCR, and TCRdb's table has in-frame clones only and misses some. Of some 300,000 clones detected, 85% appear once; the ten largest clones hold 4.1%. The sample was peripheral blood. All receptors come from a woman aged 45-65 years with active or convalescent COVID-19.

The chain joins TRBV29-1 to TRBJ1-5, with 9 bases that match TRBD1. The length of the CDR3 is 14 residues. CDR1 and CDR2 (germline): SQVTM, ANQGSEA. The ends lost 7 bases at V and 4 bases at J; junction bases unmatched: 8. CDR3 region: CSARGTGRNQPQHF. In DNA form, the CDR3 reads TGCAGCGCGAGAGGGACAGGGCGAAATCAGCCCCAGCATTTT.

This clone was seen just once. CDR3 coding DNA: TGTGCCACCAGCAGAGATTTGGGGGCGGCTAATGAAAAACTGTTTTTT. Translation: CATSRDLGAANEKLFF. The chain couples TRBV15 to TRBJ1-4; D perhaps matches TRBD1 (6 bases). This CDR3 comprises 16 residues. V was clipped by 0 bases and J by 3 bases, with 11 bases between them. From germline, CDR1 is LNHNV and CDR2 YYDKDF (reference sequence). The full variable domain, with the rest looked up from reference TRBV15 and TRBJ1-4, is DAMVIQNPRYQVTQFGKPVTLSCSQTLNHNVMYWYQQKSSQAPKLLFHYYDKDFNNEADTPDNFQSRRPNTSFCFLDIRSPGLGDTAMYLCATSRDLGAANEKLFFGSGTQLSVL.

Regarding this clone: Different DNA sequences within this sample yield the same CDR3. The rearrangement links TRBV29-1 to TRBJ1-1; perhaps TRBD1 as D (6 bases). The CDR3 consists of 11 residues. Germline V gene sequence: CDR1 SQVTM, CDR2 ANQGSEA. The V end lost 6 bases, the J end lost 4 bases, and 9 bases lay between the germline ends. For the CDR3, the DNA is TGCAGCGTGCAGGGGAGCACTGAAGCTTTCTTT. Translating gives CSVQGSTEAFF.

The rearrangement uses TRBV12-3 or TRBV12-4 and TRBJ1-2; D not certain. V lost 4 bases to trimming and J lost 14 bases, with 17 bases between them. The CDR3 contains 12 residues. CDR3 sequence (DNA): TGTGCCAGCAGTTCCTCCAACCCCGGGAATACCTTC. Translated: CASSSSNPGNTF.

This clone came up once. The chain recombines TRBV7-6 with TRBJ2-5, with D unresolved. The germline V and J ends were trimmed by 1 base and 3 bases, with 6 bases remaining between them. The CDR3 sequence is 13 residues long. The germline CDR1 and CDR2 sequences are SGHVS and FNYEAQ. In DNA form, the CDR3 reads TGTGCCAGCAGCTTAGTTCCAAAAGAGACCCAGTACTTC. It codes for CASSLVPKETQYF.

The gene calls are TRBV29-1 and TRBJ2-7; tentative D call: TRBD2 (6 bases). The CDR3 spans 15 residues. V was clipped by 6 bases and J by 3 bases, with 21 bases between them. Germline values: CDR1 SQVTM, CDR2 ANQGSEA. The CDR3 nucleotides read TGCAGCGTGGGGGGACGTTTTTTGGACCGCTACGAGCAGTACTTC. It yields the protein CSVGGRFLDRYEQYF.

This clone showed up just a few times. The chain combines TRBV5-1 with TRBJ1-4; 10 bases map to TRBD1. V was pared by 0 bases and J by 9 bases, with 8 bases of the junction left unmatched. CDR1 and CDR2 (germline): SGHRS, YFSETQ. The CDR3 contains 16 residues. CDR3 sequence (DNA): TGCGCCAGCAGCTTGGCCGTAGGGACAGGGGATAAAAAACTGTTTTTT. As protein: CASSLAVGTGDKKLFF. Full variable domain (remainder filled in from reference TRBV5-1 and TRBJ1-4): KAGVTQTPRYLIKTRGQQVTLSCSPISGHRSVSWYQQTPGQGLQFLFEYFSETQRNKGNFPGRFSGRQFSNSRSEMNVSTLELGDSALYLCASSLAVGTGDKKLFFGSGTQLSVL.

V is TRBV18 and J is TRBJ2-3; 8 nucleotides agree with TRBD2. The trim removed 4 bases at V and 5 bases at J, leaving 5 bases unmatched. Germline values: CDR1 KGHSH, CDR2 LQKENI. The CDR3 spans 14 residues. For the CDR3, the DNA is TGTGCCAGCTCACTAGCGGGAAAGGTAGATACGCAGTATTTT. Translation: CASSLAGKVDTQYF. The entire variable domain, with the rest obtained from reference TRBV18 and TRBJ2-3, is as follows: NAGVMQNPRHLVRRRGQEARLRCSPMKGHSHVYWYRQLPEEGLKFMVYLQKENIIDESGMPKERFSAEFPKEGPSILRIQQVVRGDSAAYFCASSLAGKVDTQYFGPGTRLTVL.

This chain joins TRBV20-1 and TRBJ2-1; D is uncertain. The CDR3 totals 10 residues. The germline gives CDR1 DFQATT, CDR2 SNEGSKA (reference sequence). The V end lost 5 bases, the J end lost 5 bases, and 4 bases lay between the germline ends. The CDR3 sequence: CSARHNEQFF. CDR3 sequence (DNA): TGCAGTGCTCGTCACAATGAGCAGTTCTTC.

This clone has a handful of counts. The chain has TRBV9 and TRBJ2-7, with 8 positions matching TRBD1. CDR3 length: 14 amino acids. The J segment lost 3 bases and the V segment lost 3 bases, leaving 5 bases of the junction unmatched. CDR1 is SGDLS, CDR2 YYNGEE, per germline. The CDR3 nucleotides are TGTGCCAGCAGCGCGGGACAGGTCGGCTACGAGCAGTACTTC. Protein product: CASSAGQVGYEQYF.

This clone was detected only once. The rearrangement links TRBV28 to TRBJ1-6; D remains ambiguous. The germline gives CDR1 MDHEN, CDR2 SYDVKM. V was trimmed by 5 bases and J by 2 bases, leaving 10 bases between them. CDR3 length equals 15 residues. CDR3 coding DNA: TGTGCCAGCAGTGGGAGGGCCCCCTATAATTCACCCCTCCACTTT. Its protein product is CASSGRAPYNSPLHF.

This clone was seen a few times. V gene TRBV7-9 combines with J gene TRBJ2-1; 11 nucleotides match TRBD2. After removal of 3 bases from V and 9 bases from J, the junction contained 7 bases not matched to a gene. CDR1 and CDR2 (germline): SEHNR, FQNEAQ (reference sequence). The CDR3 spans 15 residues. The CDR3 loop reads CASSLRGSGGGEQFF. The CDR3 DNA follows: TGTGCCAGCAGCTTGAGGGGTAGCGGGGGGGGTGAGCAGTTCTTC.

The rearrangement uses TRBV5-1 and TRBJ2-1; D is possibly TRBD2 (6 bases). The V and J ends lost 3 bases and 5 bases respectively, with 9 bases between them. From germline, CDR1 is SGHRS and CDR2 YFSETQ. The CDR3 runs to 13 residues. The CDR3 is CASSSGGDNEQFF. The CDR3 DNA sequence: TGCGCCAGCAGCTCCGGAGGGGACAATGAGCAGTTCTTC.

As regards this clone: The same CDR3 also results from other DNA sequences found in this sample. The chain employs TRBV19 and TRBJ1-5; unclear D gene. Between the trimmed V and J ends, which lost 1 base and 4 bases, there was a span of 5 bases. The CDR3 length is 13 residues. Germline V gives CDR1 LNHDA, CDR2 SQIVND (reference sequence). This CDR3 reads CASSIGGNQPQHF. The CDR3 nucleotides are TGTGCCAGTAGTATAGGAGGTAATCAGCCCCAGCATTTT.

The chain recombines TRBV24-1 with TRBJ1-3; 10 positions agree with TRBD1. Unmatched junction bases numbered 1, after V lost 0 bases and J lost 3 bases. The V gene's germline CDR1 is KGHDR and CDR2 SFDVKD. The CDR3 is 16 residues long. The CDR3 DNA reads TGTGCCACCAGTGATTTGGACAGGGGGCTTGGAAACACCATATATTTT. This encodes CATSDLDRGLGNTIYF.

The chain joins TRBV28 to TRBJ1-3, with D perhaps TRBD1 (5 bases). CDR3 length: 16 residues. The V end was cut by 5 bases, the J end by 8 bases, with 22 bases between. Germline CDR1 is MDHEN and CDR2 is SYDVKM. This CDR3 reads CASSMAQGSLGHTIYF. The CDR3 DNA follows: TGTGCCAGCAGTATGGCTCAGGGTTCTCTGGGGCACACCATATATTTT. The whole variable domain, filled in from reference TRBV28 and TRBJ1-3, reads DVKVTQSSRYLVKRTGEKVFLECVQDMDHENMFWYRQDPGLGLRLIYFSYDVKMKEKGDIPEGYSVSREKKERFSLILESASTNQTSMYLCASSMAQGSLGHTIYFGEGSWLTVV.

This chain links TRBV12-3 or TRBV12-4 with TRBJ2-5; perhaps TRBD2 as D (5 bases). CDR3 length equals 13 residues. V shed 6 bases and J shed 5 bases, with 13 bases lying between them. For the CDR3, the DNA is TGTGCCAGCAGACCGCTAGGAGGTGAGACCCAGTACTTC. This codes for CASRPLGGETQYF.

The genes are TRBV12-5 and TRBJ1-5; D remains ambiguous. The V gene lost 1 base and the J gene lost 4 bases, with 5 bases spanning the gap. Germline loops: CDR1 LGHNT, CDR2 FRNRAP. The CDR3 spans 13 residues. The CDR3 region has the DNA TGTGCTAGTGGTTTGGGTCTAAATCAGCCCCAGCATTTT. Translated: CASGLGLNQPQHF.

The table lists this clone with a count of one. This rearrangement joins TRBV28 to TRBJ2-3, with TRBD1 identical over 9 bases. This CDR3 spans 15 amino acids. V shed 4 bases and J 2 bases; nucleotides not matched to a gene: 4. Germline-derived CDR1 and CDR2 are MDHEN and SYDVKM. In nucleotides, the CDR3 is TGTGCCAGCAGTTGGGGGACAGGGCACACAGATACGCAGTATTTT. It codes for CASSWGTGHTDTQYF.

The gene calls are TRBV19 and TRBJ2-3; possibly TRBD2 for D (6 bases). V lost 1 base to trimming and J lost 4 bases, with 12 bases between them. CDR1 is LNHDA and CDR2 is SQIVND in the germline V gene (reference sequence). The CDR3 runs to 15 residues. The CDR3 loop reads CASSIAGSGADTQYF. The CDR3 nucleotides are TGTGCCAGTAGTATAGCCGGGAGTGGCGCAGATACGCAGTATTTT.

This rearrangement joins TRBV14 to TRBJ1-6, with a tentative D call TRBD1 (6 bases). Per the germline V gene, CDR1 is SGHDN and CDR2 is FVKESK. Trimming left V 2 bases short and J 7 bases short, with 9 bases between. CDR3 length: 14 residues. CDR3 bases: TGTGCCAGCAGCCAAATAAGGGGGAATTCACCCCTCCACTTT. Translating gives CASSQIRGNSPLHF.

This chain connects TRBV2 to TRBJ2-7; the D is unclear. The CDR3 length is 13 residues. V was shortened by 6 bases and J by 1 base, with 10 bases between the two germline ends. Per germline, CDR1 SNHLY and CDR2 FYNNEI. This CDR3 reads CASRSDISYEQYF. CDR3 DNA: TGTGCCAGCAGGTCAGACATTTCCTACGAGCAGTACTTC.

The J gene is TRBJ2-2, the V gene TRBV7-2, with 10 bases that match TRBD2. The V gene end was trimmed by 5 bases and the J gene end by 5 bases; junction bases not matched to a gene: 8. Germline V gene sequence: CDR1 SGHTA, CDR2 FQGNSA. The CDR3 sequence is 16 residues long. CDR3 coding DNA: TGTGCCAGCAGCCCCACGACTAGCGGGTATACCGGGGAGCTGTTTTTT. It codes for CASSPTTSGYTGELFF.

The gene calls are TRBV4-1 and TRBJ2-5; 16 bases match TRBD2. V lost 4 bases, J lost 3 bases, and 2 bases stayed unmatched. CDR1 is MGHRA and CDR2 is YSYEKL in the germline V gene. There are 16 residues in the CDR3. CDR3 DNA sequence: TGCGCCAGCAGCCGGGGGACTAGCGGGAGGGAAGAGACCCAGTACTTC. Its translation is CASSRGTSGREETQYF.

The chain combines TRBV9 with TRBJ2-1; TRBD2 matches 13 bases. V lost 4 bases and J lost 7; bases outside the gene matches: 11. The V gene's germline CDR1 is SGDLS and CDR2 YYNGEE. This CDR3 region has 17 residues. CDR3 coding DNA: TGTGCCAGCAGCCCCCGCCTAGGACTAGCGGGGGCTAATGAGCAGTTCTTC. It specifies CASSPRLGLAGANEQFF.

The chain carries TRBV19 and TRBJ1-6; 7 bases are a match to TRBD1. V lost 5 bases, J lost 7 bases, and 11 bases stayed unmatched. CDR1 is LNHDA and CDR2 is SQIVND in the germline V gene (reference sequence). The CDR3 consists of 16 residues. CDR3 sequence (DNA): TGTGCCAGTAGTTTCCTATCCCAGGGGGGAAATTCACCCCTCCACTTT. This encodes CASSFLSQGGNSPLHF.

DNA for the CDR3: TGCGCCAGCAGCTTGGTTCCGGGCGGGAGGGGGCAAGAGACCCAGTACTTC. This translates into CASSLVPGGRGQETQYF. This chain joins TRBV5-1 and TRBJ2-5; 9 bases are a match to TRBD2. CDR3 length: 17 residues. V was clipped by 0 bases and J by 2 bases; unmatched bases: 8. Looked up from germline, CDR1 is SGHRS and CDR2 is YFSETQ. Complete variable domain (other parts from reference TRBV5-1 and TRBJ2-5): KAGVTQTPRYLIKTRGQQVTLSCSPISGHRSVSWYQQTPGQGLQFLFEYFSETQRNKGNFPGRFSGRQFSNSRSEMNVSTLELGDSALYLCASSLVPGGRGQETQYFGPGTRLLVL.

This clone was detected ten times or more. The chain links TRBV9 to TRBJ1-1, with D uncertain. The V end lost 4 bases, the J end lost 1 base, and 8 bases lay between the germline ends. Germline values: CDR1 SGDLS, CDR2 YYNGEE. This CDR3 spans 13 amino acids. CDR3 in amino acids: CASSRRQNTEAFF. The CDR3 bases are TGTGCCAGCAGCAGGCGACAGAACACTGAAGCTTTCTTT.

V is TRBV2 and J is TRBJ1-4; 7 nucleotides align to TRBD1. V gave up 7 bases and J gave up 7 bases; unmatched junction bases: 12. The CDR3 loop spans 15 amino acids. CDR1 and CDR2 from the germline V gene are SNHLY and FYNNEI. The CDR3 reads CASKTGRGLSEKLFF. CDR3 coding DNA: TGTGCCAGCAAGACAGGGCGCGGGTTGAGTGAAAAACTGTTTTTT.